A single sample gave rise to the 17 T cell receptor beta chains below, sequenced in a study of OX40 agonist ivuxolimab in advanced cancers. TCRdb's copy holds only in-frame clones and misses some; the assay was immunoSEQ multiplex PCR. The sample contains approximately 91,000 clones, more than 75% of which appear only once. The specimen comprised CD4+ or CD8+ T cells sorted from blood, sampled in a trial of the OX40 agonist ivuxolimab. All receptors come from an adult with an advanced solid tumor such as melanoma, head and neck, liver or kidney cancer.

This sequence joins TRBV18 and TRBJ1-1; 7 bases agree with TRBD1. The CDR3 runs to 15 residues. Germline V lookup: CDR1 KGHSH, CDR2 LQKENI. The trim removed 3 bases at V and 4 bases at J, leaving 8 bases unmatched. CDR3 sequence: CASSPGTVPLTEAFF. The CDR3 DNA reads TGTGCCAGCTCACCTGGGACAGTTCCACTCACTGAAGCTTTCTTT.

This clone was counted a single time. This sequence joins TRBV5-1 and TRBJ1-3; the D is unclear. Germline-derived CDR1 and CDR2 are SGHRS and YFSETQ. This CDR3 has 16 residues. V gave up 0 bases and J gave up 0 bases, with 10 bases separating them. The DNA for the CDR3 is TGCGCCAGCAGCTTGGGTCCGGGCAGCTCTGGAAACACCATATATTTT. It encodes CASSLGPGSSGNTIYF.

The chain's CDR3 is CAGSQEINRGQRYEQYV. The DNA of the CDR3 is TGCGCCGGCAGCCAAGAAATCAACAGGGGCCAACGATACGAGCAGTACGTC. The chain carries TRBV4-1 and TRBJ2-7, with 7 bases aligning to TRBD1. This CDR3 is built from 17 residues. Germline loops: CDR1 MGHRA, CDR2 YSYEKL.

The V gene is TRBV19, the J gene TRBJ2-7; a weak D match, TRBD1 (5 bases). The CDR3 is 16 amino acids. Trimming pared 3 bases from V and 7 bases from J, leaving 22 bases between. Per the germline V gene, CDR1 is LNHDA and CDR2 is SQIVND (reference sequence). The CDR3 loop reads CASSMGIRLPPGEQYF. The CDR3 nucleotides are TGTGCCAGTAGTATGGGGATAAGACTTCCACCAGGGGAGCAGTACTTC.

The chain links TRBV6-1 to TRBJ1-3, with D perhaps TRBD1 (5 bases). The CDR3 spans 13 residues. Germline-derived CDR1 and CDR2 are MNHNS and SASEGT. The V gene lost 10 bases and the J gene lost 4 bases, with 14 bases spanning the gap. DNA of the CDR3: TGTGCCACTCAGGGTCCAGGGGGAAACACCATATATTTT. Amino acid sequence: CATQGPGGNTIYF.

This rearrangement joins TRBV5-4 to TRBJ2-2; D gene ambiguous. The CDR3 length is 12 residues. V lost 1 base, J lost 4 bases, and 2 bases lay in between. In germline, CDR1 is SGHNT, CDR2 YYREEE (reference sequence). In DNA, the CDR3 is TGTGCCAGCAGCTTGATCACCGGGGAGCTGTTTTTT. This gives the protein CASSLITGELFF.

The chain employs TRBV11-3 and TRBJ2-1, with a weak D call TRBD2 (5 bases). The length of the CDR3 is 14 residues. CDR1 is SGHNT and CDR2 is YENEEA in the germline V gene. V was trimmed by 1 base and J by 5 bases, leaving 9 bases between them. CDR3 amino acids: CASSLGAANNEQFF. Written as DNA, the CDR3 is TGTGCCAGCAGCTTAGGAGCGGCTAACAATGAGCAGTTCTTC.

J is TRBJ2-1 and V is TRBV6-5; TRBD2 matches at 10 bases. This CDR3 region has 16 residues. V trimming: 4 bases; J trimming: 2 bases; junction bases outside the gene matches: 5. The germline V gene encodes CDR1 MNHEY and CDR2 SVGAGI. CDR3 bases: TGTGCCAGCAGTTGGATAACTAGCGGGACCTACAATGAGCAGTTCTTC. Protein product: CASSWITSGTYNEQFF.

The CDR3 DNA reads as TGTGCCAGCACGACTAGCGGGGTCACCGGGGAGCTGTTTTTT. It translates to CASTTSGVTGELFF. This chain connects TRBV5-4 to TRBJ2-2; 11 positions match TRBD2. Germline-derived CDR1 and CDR2 are SGHNT and YYREEE (reference sequence). J lost 4 bases, V lost 6 bases, and 2 bases had no gene match. This CDR3 comprises 14 residues.

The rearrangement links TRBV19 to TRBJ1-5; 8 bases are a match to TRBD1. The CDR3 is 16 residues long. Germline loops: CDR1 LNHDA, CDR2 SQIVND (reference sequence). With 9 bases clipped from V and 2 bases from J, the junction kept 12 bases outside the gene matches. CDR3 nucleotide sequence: TGTGCCAGGGGAGGACAGGGCGTTCAATGCAATCAGCCCCAGCATTTT. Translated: CARGGQGVQCNQPQHF.

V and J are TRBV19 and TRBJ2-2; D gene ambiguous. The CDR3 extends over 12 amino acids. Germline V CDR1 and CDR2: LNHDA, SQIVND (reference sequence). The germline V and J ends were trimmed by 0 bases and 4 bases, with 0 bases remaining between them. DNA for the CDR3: TGTGCCAGTAGTATAGACACCGGGGAGCTGTTTTTT. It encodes CASSIDTGELFF.

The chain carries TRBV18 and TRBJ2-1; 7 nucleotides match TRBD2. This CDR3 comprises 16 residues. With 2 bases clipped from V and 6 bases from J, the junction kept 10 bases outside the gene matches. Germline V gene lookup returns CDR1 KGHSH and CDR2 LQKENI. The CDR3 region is CASSPSGGSIGNEQFF. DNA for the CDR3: TGTGCCAGCTCACCATCAGGCGGGAGTATTGGCAATGAGCAGTTCTTC.

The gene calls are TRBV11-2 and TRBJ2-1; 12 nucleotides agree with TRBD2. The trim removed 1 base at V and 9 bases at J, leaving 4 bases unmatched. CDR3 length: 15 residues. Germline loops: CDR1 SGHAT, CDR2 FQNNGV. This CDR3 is CASSLAWTSGIEQFF. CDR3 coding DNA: TGTGCCAGCAGCTTAGCTTGGACTAGCGGGATTGAGCAGTTCTTC.

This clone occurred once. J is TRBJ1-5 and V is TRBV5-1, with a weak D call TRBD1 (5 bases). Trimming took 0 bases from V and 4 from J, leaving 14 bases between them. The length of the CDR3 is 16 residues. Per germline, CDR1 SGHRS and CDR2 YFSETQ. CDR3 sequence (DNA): TGCGCCAGCAGCTTGGTGTCACCGGGGGGTAATCAGCCCCAGCATTTT. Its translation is CASSLVSPGGNQPQHF.

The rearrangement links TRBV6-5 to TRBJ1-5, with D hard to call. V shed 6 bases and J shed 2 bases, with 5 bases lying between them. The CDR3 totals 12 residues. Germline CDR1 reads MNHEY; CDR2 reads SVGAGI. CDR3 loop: CASRNGNQPQHF. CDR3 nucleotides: TGTGCCAGCAGGAATGGCAATCAGCCCCAGCATTTT.

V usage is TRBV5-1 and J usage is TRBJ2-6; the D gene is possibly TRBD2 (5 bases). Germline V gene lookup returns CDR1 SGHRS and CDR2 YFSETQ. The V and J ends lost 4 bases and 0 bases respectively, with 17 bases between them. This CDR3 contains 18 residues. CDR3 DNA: TGCGCCAGCAGCCCTTGGGAGCGGCAGAGCTCTGGGGCCAACGTCCTGACTTTC. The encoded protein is CASSPWERQSSGANVLTF.

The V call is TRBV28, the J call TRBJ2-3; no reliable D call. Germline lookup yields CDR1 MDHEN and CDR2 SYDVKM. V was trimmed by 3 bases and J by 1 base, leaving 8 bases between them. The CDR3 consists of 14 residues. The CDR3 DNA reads TGTGCCAGCAGTTTCAATCGGGGCACAGATACGCAGTATTTT. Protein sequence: CASSFNRGTDTQYF.